Listed here is a single T cell receptor (beta chain). The repertoire was sequenced with immunoSEQ multiplex PCR; TCRdb's copy has only in-frame clones and lacks some. The sample lists 30,000 or so clones; roughly 80% were seen once. These data come from a study of OX40 agonist ivuxolimab in advanced cancers. The origin of this receptor is an adult with an advanced solid tumor such as melanoma, head and neck, liver or kidney cancer. The sample was CD4+ or CD8+ T cells sorted from blood, taken in a trial of the OX40 agonist ivuxolimab.

DNA of the CDR3: TGCAGCGTCATGGGGATGACTCCCTACGAGCAGTACTTC. It is translated as CSVMGMTPYEQYF. The J gene is TRBJ2-7, the V gene TRBV29-1; D is ambiguous. The CDR3 has 13 residues. With 6 bases removed from V and 2 bases from J, the gap between germline ends came to 14 bases. CDR1 and CDR2 from the germline V gene are SQVTM and ANQGSEA.